The rows below give T cell receptor beta chains drawn from one sample of a study of blood T cells in healthy people across ages. MiXCR was run by TCRdb on the 5' RACE reads, yielding one entry per CDR3 protein. The table records about 640,000 distinct CDR3 sequences, about 54% of them present only once. Sequencing was performed on blood. These receptors originate from a man aged 55 to 70 in good health. Each CDR3 is given with its conserved first and last residue. D genes are given only for firm matches. Not all rows give a size; the values are once, few, many and, for expanded clones, a class.

TRBJ2-3,-,TRBV29-1,-,TGCAGCGTTTGGGACCGCACAGATACGCAGTATTTT,CSVWDRTDTQYF
TRBJ2-1,-,TRBV5-5,-,TGTGCCAGCAGCTTCCAGCGAAGAGATGAGCAGTTCTTC,CASSFQRRDEQFF
TRBJ2-7,few,TRBV18,TRBD1,TGTGCCAGCTCACCATCGACAGGGGTCGAGCAGTACTTC,CASSPSTGVEQYF
TRBJ2-5,-,TRBV3-1,-,TGTGCCAGCCTACGCGCGGGGGAGACCCAGTACTTC,CASLRAGETQYF
TRBJ1-5,few,TRBV5-1,-,TGCGCCAGCAGCCTATCCGGACAGCACAATCAGCCCCAGCATTTT,CASSLSGQHNQPQHF
TRBJ2-1,-,TRBV7-9,-,TGTGCCAGCACGACAGGCGATGCCTACAATGAGCAGTTCTTC,CASTTGDAYNEQFF
TRBJ2-5,-,TRBV7-9,-,TGTGCCAGCAATATGGGGTACCAAGAGACCCAGTACTTC,CASNMGYQETQYF
TRBJ2-7,-,TRBV21-1,-,TGTGCCAGCAGCAAAGCGGGCAGAAGCTACGAGCAGTACTTC,CASSKAGRSYEQYF
TRBJ2-5,-,TRBV4-1,-,TGCGCCAGCAGCCAAGGTTCAGGGATCAGAGGAGAGACCCAGTACTTC,CASSQGSGIRGETQYF
TRBJ2-1,few,TRBV15,-,TGTGCCACCAGCGCAGGTGGGCTGGGATACAATGAGCAGTTCTTC,CATSAGGLGYNEQFF
TRBJ1-4,few,TRBV12-3/TRBV12-4,-,TGTGCCAGCACCGAACAGGGCCGGGAAAAACTGTTTTTT,CASTEQGREKLFF
TRBJ2-7,few,TRBV2,-,TGTGCCAGCAGTCCCCTCGGCGAGCAGTACTTC,CASSPLGEQYF
TRBJ2-5,-,TRBV28,TRBD2,TGTGCCAGCAGCTACGGACTAGCCGACGGGGAAGAGACCCAGTACTTC,CASSYGLADGEETQYF
TRBJ1-2,-,TRBV3-1,-,TGTGCCAGCAGCGACAGTCCTTCTAACTATAGCTACACCTTC,CASSDSPSNYSYTF
TRBJ2-7,-,TRBV6-1,TRBD2,TGTGCCACCACACTAGCGGGGTCCTCCTACGAGCAGTACTTC,CATTLAGSSYEQYF
TRBJ2-5,-,TRBV2,TRBD2,TGTGCCAGCAGTGTTTCTAACGGGGGGGAGACCCAGTACTTC,CASSVSNGGETQYF
TRBJ2-5,many,TRBV29-1,-,TGCAGCGTTGAAGATCGGCGGCTAGAAGAGACCCAGTACTTC,CSVEDRRLEETQYF
TRBJ2-1,-,TRBV5-1,TRBD2,TGCGCCAGCAGCTTGGGACTAGCGGGGATGTACAATGAGCAGTTCTTC,CASSLGLAGMYNEQFF
TRBJ2-1,few,TRBV27,-,TGTGCCAGCAGACGACTAGGCCTCGATGAGCAGTTCTTC,CASRRLGLDEQFF
TRBJ2-5,once,TRBV27,-,TGTGCCAGCAGTTTTGGGGCGACCCCAAGCGCCCAGTACTTC,CASSFGATPSAQYF
TRBJ2-3,-,TRBV5-1,-,TGCGCCAGCAGCTCGAGGGCCAACACAGATACGCAGTATTTT,CASSSRANTDTQYF
TRBJ2-3,few,TRBV29-1,TRBD2,TGCAGCGTTGCTCTCCCTAGCGGGGGGACCACAGATACGCAGTATTTT,CSVALPSGGTTDTQYF